Below are 15 T cell receptor beta chains sequenced from a single sample in a study of blood T cells in healthy people across ages. Using a J-beta primer mix together with a sample-barcoded 5' primer, a second PCR was run for roughly 6 to 12 cycles. TCRdb re-derived calls from the 5' RACE reads in MiXCR, one entry per CDR3 protein. The data hold around 940,000 distinct CDR3 sequences, with around 54% observed a single time. The sample taken for sequencing was blood. The receptors shown here come from a woman aged 60-75 years in good health.

The V gene is TRBV6-5, the J gene TRBJ2-1, with TRBD2 identical over 7 bases. Germline loops: CDR1 MNHEY, CDR2 SVGAGI. CDR3 length equals 15 residues. With 6 bases clipped from V and 4 bases from J, the junction kept 9 bases outside the gene matches. The CDR3 is CASSRTQGGYNEQFF. Here the CDR3 DNA reads TGTGCCAGCAGCCGGACCCAGGGAGGGTACAATGAGCAGTTCTTC.

The chain joins TRBV12-3 or TRBV12-4 to TRBJ2-3, with no clear D. The CDR3 sequence is 15 residues long. V was trimmed by 2 bases and J by 2 bases, leaving 11 bases between them. The DNA for the CDR3 is TGTGCCAGCAGTTTAAATTGGCCAGACACAGATACGCAGTATTTT. Translation gives CASSLNWPDTDTQYF.

This clonotype was detected only once. The chain links TRBV11-3 to TRBJ1-6; D gene uncertain. The germline V gene has CDR1 SGHNT and CDR2 YENEEA. This CDR3 contains 13 residues. V dropped 9 bases and J dropped 6 bases, with 12 bases sitting between them. The CDR3 DNA reads as TGTGCCAGTCGAGCGGGCCCTAATTCACCCCTCCACTTT. Translating gives CASRAGPNSPLHF.

In this sample, this clonotype turned up once. The chain couples TRBV28 to TRBJ2-7; TRBD2 is a possible D gene (5 bases). The J call may not be correct, given that the DNA end is closer to TRBJ2-5. CDR3 length: 14 residues. CDR1 and CDR2 from the germline V gene are MDHEN and SYDVKM. CDR3 region: CASSSHGLAETQYF. CDR3 DNA: TGTGCCAGCAGTTCCCACGGACTGGCGGAGACCCAGTACTTC.

This clonotype was picked up one time. V usage is TRBV15 and J usage is TRBJ1-5; weak D call: TRBD1 (6 bases). CDR1 LNHNV and CDR2 YYDKDF come from the germline V gene (reference sequence). The V end was cut by 0 bases, the J end by 0 bases, with 21 bases between. This CDR3 contains 20 residues. The CDR3 loop reads CATSRDAHTWTAYSNQPQHF. CDR3 nucleotide sequence: TGTGCCACCAGCAGAGACGCCCACACTTGGACAGCTTATAGCAATCAGCCCCAGCATTTT.

This clonotype was observed a few times. The rearrangement joins TRBV18 to TRBJ2-2, with unresolved D. Trimming took 1 base from V and 4 from J, leaving 7 bases between them. CDR3 length equals 14 residues. Germline values: CDR1 KGHSH, CDR2 LQKENI. The CDR3 DNA follows: TGTGCCAGCTCACCACTGATGGGCACCGGGGAGCTGTTTTTT. Encoded protein: CASSPLMGTGELFF.

The rearrangement links TRBV7-9 to TRBJ1-1; a weak D match, TRBD1 (6 bases). Trimming pared 5 bases from V and 0 bases from J, leaving 10 bases between. The CDR3 is made up of 14 amino acids. Looked up from germline, CDR1 is SEHNR and CDR2 is FQNEAQ (reference sequence). The DNA for the CDR3 is TGTGCCAGCAGCCCCTGGGGGCTGAACACTGAAGCTTTCTTT. Its protein product is CASSPWGLNTEAFF.

This clonotype was recorded a few times. The chain is built from TRBV15 and TRBJ2-3; D possibly corresponds to TRBD2 (5 bases). Looked up from germline, CDR1 is LNHNV and CDR2 is YYDKDF (reference sequence). This CDR3 contains 24 residues. V was cut by 0 bases and J by 2 bases, with 36 bases left in between. The CDR3 loop is CATSRDNSPGESGPLNLDTDTQYF. CDR3 coding DNA: TGTGCCACCAGCAGAGATAACTCCCCCGGGGAGTCGGGCCCCCTGAACCTTGACACAGATACGCAGTATTTT.

The chain is built from TRBV18 and TRBJ2-7, with D possibly TRBD1 on 5 matching bases. CDR1 KGHSH and CDR2 LQKENI come from the germline V gene. V was clipped by 4 bases and J by 9 bases, with 19 bases between them. This CDR3 spans 14 amino acids. The CDR3 spells CASSRTGGASGQYF. In nucleotides, the CDR3 is TGTGCCAGCTCACGCACAGGTGGGGCATCCGGGCAGTACTTC.

This clonotype was picked up a small number of times. This chain connects TRBV4-1 to TRBJ2-3; D unclear. The CDR3 totals 15 residues. The germline gives CDR1 MGHRA, CDR2 YSYEKL. The V and J ends lost 1 base and 3 bases respectively, with 11 bases between them. The CDR3 is CASSQASFPTDTQYF. CDR3 bases: TGCGCCAGCAGCCAAGCTAGTTTTCCTACAGATACGCAGTATTTT.

The genes are TRBV12-3 or TRBV12-4 and TRBJ2-5; 8 bases line up with TRBD1. The CDR3 covers 13 residues. V lost 6 bases to trimming and J lost 11 bases; unmatched junction nucleotides: 11. CDR3 bases: TGTGCCAGCAGCATGGACAGGGAGCGAAAGCAGTACTTC. Translation gives CASSMDRERKQYF.

This clonotype was detected only a few times. V usage is TRBV12-3 or TRBV12-4 and J usage is TRBJ2-5, with D perhaps matching TRBD2 (6 bases). The CDR3 covers 14 residues. The germline V and J ends were trimmed by 8 bases and 5 bases, with 18 bases remaining between them. In nucleotides, the CDR3 is TGTGCCAGCGTTCTGACACTAGCTATCGAGACCCAGTACTTC. It specifies CASVLTLAIETQYF.

The rearrangement links TRBV4-2 to TRBJ2-3, with 7 bases fitting TRBD1. With 0 bases clipped from V and 5 bases from J, the junction kept 14 bases outside the gene matches. Germline loops: CDR1 LGHNA, CDR2 YNFKEQ. This CDR3 is 18 amino acids long. CDR3 sequence: CASSQDRGYEGAVDTQYF. The CDR3, as DNA: TGTGCCAGCAGCCAAGATCGCGGGTATGAGGGGGCAGTAGATACGCAGTATTTT.

The chain employs TRBV3-1 and TRBJ2-1; D ambiguous. Trimming shortened V by 0 bases and J by 6 bases, and 6 bases separated the two germline ends. Germline loops: CDR1 LGHDT, CDR2 YNNKEL (reference sequence). This CDR3 region has 13 residues. The chain's CDR3 is CASSQDRPNEQFF. The CDR3 DNA reads as TGTGCCAGCAGCCAAGATCGGCCCAATGAGCAGTTCTTC.

V is TRBV4-1 and J is TRBJ2-5, with TRBD1 identical over 8 bases. Germline V lookup: CDR1 MGHRA, CDR2 YSYEKL. The J segment lost 5 bases and the V segment lost 4 bases, leaving 9 bases of the junction unmatched. The CDR3 has 15 amino acids. CDR3 nucleotides: TGCGCCAGCAGCCGAAGCCAGGGGGCAGGGGAGACCCAGTACTTC. Protein product: CASSRSQGAGETQYF.